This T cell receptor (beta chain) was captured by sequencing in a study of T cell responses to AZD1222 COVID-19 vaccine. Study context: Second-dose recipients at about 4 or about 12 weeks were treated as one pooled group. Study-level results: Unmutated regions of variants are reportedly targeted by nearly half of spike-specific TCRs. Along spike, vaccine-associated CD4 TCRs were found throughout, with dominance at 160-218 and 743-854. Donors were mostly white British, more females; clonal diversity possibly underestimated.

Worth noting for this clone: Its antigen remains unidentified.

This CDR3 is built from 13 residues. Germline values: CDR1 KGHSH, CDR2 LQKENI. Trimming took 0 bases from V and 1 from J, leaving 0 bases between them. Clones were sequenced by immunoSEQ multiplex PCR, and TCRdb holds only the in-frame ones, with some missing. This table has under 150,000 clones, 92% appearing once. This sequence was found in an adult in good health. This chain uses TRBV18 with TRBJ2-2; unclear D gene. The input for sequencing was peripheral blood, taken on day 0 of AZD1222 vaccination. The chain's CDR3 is CASSPPNTGELFF. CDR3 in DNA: TGTGCCAGCTCACCACCGAACACCGGGGAGCTGTTTTTT.